The 12 T cell receptor beta chains presented below share a single source sample, sequenced in a study of response to subunit inactivated influenza vaccine. TCRdb analysed the RT-PCR reads with MiXCR anew, one entry per CDR3 protein. The repertoire has more than 700,000 distinct CDR3 sequences, 21% of them found once; the top ten carry 10%. Sequences were derived from PBMCs from blood, sampled around 5 days after vaccination. These receptors all stem from a man aged 50 to 59 who received an inactivated influenza vaccine.

This clonotype appeared a few times. The genes are TRBV27 and TRBJ2-1; 12 nucleotides align to TRBD2. In germline, CDR1 is MNHEY, CDR2 SMNVEV (reference sequence). The CDR3 is made up of 15 amino acids. V lost 5 bases, J lost 8 bases, and 7 bases stayed unmatched. CDR3 nucleotides: TGTGCCAGCAGTAATCTAGCGGGAGGGCTCTATGAGCAGTTCTTC. Translation gives CASSNLAGGLYEQFF.

This clonotype appeared a few times. The chain has TRBV24-1 and TRBJ2-3; 8 nucleotides match TRBD2. The CDR3 consists of 14 residues. V lost 5 bases to trimming and J lost 5 bases; unmatched junction nucleotides: 5. Per germline, CDR1 KGHDR and CDR2 SFDVKD. CDR3 sequence (DNA): TGTGCCACCAGTGGAATAGCGGGAAGAGATACGCAGTATTTT. Residues: CATSGIAGRDTQYF.

This clonotype was detected a few times. This chain joins TRBV6-2 or TRBV6-3 and TRBJ2-3; D is unclear. This CDR3 region has 15 residues. Per germline, CDR1 MNHEY and CDR2 SVGEGT. With 2 bases removed from V and 3 bases from J, the gap between germline ends came to 12 bases. CDR3 loop: CASSYRLEQTDTQYF. CDR3 nucleotide sequence: TGTGCCAGCAGTTACCGGCTCGAACAGACAGATACGCAGTATTTT.

This sequence joins TRBV6-4 and TRBJ2-7; D remains unclear. Trimming pared 3 bases from V and 2 bases from J, leaving 14 bases between. The CDR3 runs 15 residues. Germline V gives CDR1 MRHNA, CDR2 SNTAGT. CDR3 sequence reads: CASSEGPGGPYEQYF. The CDR3 DNA reads as TGTGCCAGCAGTGAGGGTCCTGGTGGTCCCTACGAGCAGTACTTC.

This clonotype was picked up many times. The rearrangement joins TRBV7-2 to TRBJ2-7; 8 bases match TRBD2. The trim removed 2 bases at V and 7 bases at J, leaving 13 bases unmatched. CDR3 length: 16 residues. Per the germline V gene, CDR1 is SGHTA and CDR2 is FQGNSA. The CDR3 region has the DNA TGTGCCAGCAGCTTACAAAGGTCGGGGGGGACATATGAGCAGTACTTC. Protein: CASSLQRSGGTYEQYF.

This clonotype showed up just a few times. The CDR3 coding sequence is TGTGCCAGCAACAGGGTAGAGAATTCACCCCTCCACTTT. It specifies CASNRVENSPLHF. The genes are TRBV6-6 and TRBJ1-6; D might be TRBD1 (6 bases). The CDR3 is 13 residues long. Germline V gene lookup returns CDR1 MNHNY and CDR2 SVGAGI (reference sequence). Trimming cost V 7 bases and J 7 bases, with 11 bases left between them.

This clonotype was seen a handful of times. The genes are TRBV5-1 and TRBJ1-1, with 9 bases matching TRBD1. The CDR3 runs 15 residues. The J segment lost 4 bases and the V segment lost 0 bases, leaving 4 bases of the junction unmatched. Germline values: CDR1 SGHRS, CDR2 YFSETQ. The CDR3 loop reads CASSLGQGDGTEAFF. The CDR3 DNA reads as TGCGCCAGCAGCTTGGGACAGGGGGATGGCACTGAAGCTTTCTTT. Variable domain in full (rest from reference TRBV5-1 and TRBJ1-1): KAGVTQTPRYLIKTRGQQVTLSCSPISGHRSVSWYQQTPGQGLQFLFEYFSETQRNKGNFPGRFSGRQFSNSRSEMNVSTLELGDSALYLCASSLGQGDGTEAFFGQGTRLTVV.

This chain connects TRBV6-2 or TRBV6-3 to TRBJ2-1, with D hard to call. Looked up from germline, CDR1 is MNHEY and CDR2 is SVGEGT. The CDR3 spans 13 residues. Trimming pared 3 bases from V and 8 bases from J, leaving 11 bases between. In DNA, the CDR3 is TGTGCCAGCAGTTATGGTTATGGGGATGAGCAGTTCTTC. The encoded protein is CASSYGYGDEQFF.

V gene TRBV7-3 combines with J gene TRBJ2-3; 8 bases map to TRBD2. Germline V gene data show CDR1 as SGHTA and CDR2 as FQGTGA. The length of the CDR3 is 16 residues. V lost 2 bases and J lost 6; bases outside the gene matches: 10. The CDR3 region is CASSLSSGSPFDTQYF. CDR3 coding DNA: TGTGCCAGCAGCTTATCTAGCGGGTCCCCCTTCGATACGCAGTATTTT.

The chain is built from TRBV27 and TRBJ1-5; the D gene is possibly TRBD1 (5 bases). Germline lookup yields CDR1 MNHEY and CDR2 SMNVEV (reference sequence). V was trimmed by 0 bases and J by 6 bases, leaving 21 bases between them. The CDR3 runs 18 residues. The CDR3 loop reads CASSLSMSRGTFSQPQHF. Here the CDR3 DNA reads TGTGCCAGCAGTTTATCGATGTCTCGGGGGACCTTCTCTCAGCCCCAGCATTTT.

This clonotype has a handful of counts. V and J are TRBV10-3 and TRBJ2-1, with unresolved D. CDR1 and CDR2 (germline): ENHRY, SYGVKD. The ends were cut back, 0 bases at V and 5 bases at J, with 2 bases in the middle. The CDR3 loop spans 12 amino acids. CDR3 DNA sequence: TGTGCCATCAGTGAGTCTAACAATGAGCAGTTCTTC. It codes for CAISESNNEQFF.

The chain couples TRBV28 to TRBJ2-7; 9 nucleotides agree with TRBD1. The J segment lost 5 bases and the V segment lost 4 bases, leaving 12 bases of the junction unmatched. CDR1 is MDHEN, CDR2 SYDVKM, per germline. The CDR3 is made up of 16 amino acids. The CDR3 DNA reads TGTGCCAGCAGTTCGCCCCCGGGACAGGGAGGTCACGAGCAGTACTTC. Residues: CASSSPPGQGGHEQYF.